This T cell receptor (beta chain) originates from a study of CD8+CD57+ T cells in acquired aplastic anemia. At the level of the study: CD4+ reads averaged around 10 million in healthy donors. Whole-study results and caveats: Any difference that existed in CD8+ Simpson's diversity between patients and controls was not significant.

Comments on this clonotype: Its antigen is currently unknown.

Germline trimming cut 6 bases from V and 6 bases from J; bases unmatched to any gene: 9. The CDR3 is 15 amino acids. It was genomic DNA that served as the template for profiling TCR beta VDJ and CDR3. TCRdb reprocessed the reads via MiXCR and lists one record per CDR3 protein. Of about 130,000 distinct CDR3 sequences in the sample, 40% to 45% were seen once. The source is a human donor in good health, serving as a control. The sequenced sample was sorted CD4+, CD8+, or CD8+CD57+ T cells (not recorded which) from PBMCs. V is TRBV12-3 or TRBV12-4 and J is TRBJ2-3; 10 bases are shared with TRBD1. The CDR3 region has the DNA TGTGCCAGCAGCCCGACAGGGGGCAACAGGGATACGCAGTATTTT. Encoded protein: CASSPTGGNRDTQYF.